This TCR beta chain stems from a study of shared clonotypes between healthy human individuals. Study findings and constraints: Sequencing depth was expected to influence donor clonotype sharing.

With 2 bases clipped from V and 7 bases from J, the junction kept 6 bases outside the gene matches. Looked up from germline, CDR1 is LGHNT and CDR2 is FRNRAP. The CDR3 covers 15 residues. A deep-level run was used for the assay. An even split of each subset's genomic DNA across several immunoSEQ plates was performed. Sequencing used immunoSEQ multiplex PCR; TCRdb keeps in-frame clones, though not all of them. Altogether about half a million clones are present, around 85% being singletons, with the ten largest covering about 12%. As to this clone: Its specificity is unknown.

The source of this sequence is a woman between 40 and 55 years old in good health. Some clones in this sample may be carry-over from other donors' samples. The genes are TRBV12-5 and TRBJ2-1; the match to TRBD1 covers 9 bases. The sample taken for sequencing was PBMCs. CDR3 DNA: TGTGCTAGTGGTTTGACTCGACAGGGGGAAAATGAGCAGTTCTTC. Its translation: CASGLTRQGENEQFF. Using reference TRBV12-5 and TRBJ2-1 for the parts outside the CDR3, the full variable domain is DARVTQTPRHKVTEMGQEVTMRCQPILGHNTVFWYRQTMMQGLELLAYFRNRAPLDDSGMPKDRFSAEMPDATLATLKIQPSEPRDSAVYFCASGLTRQGENEQFFGPGTRLTVL.